The next 26 T cell receptor beta chains were all read from a single sample in a study of beta chain features in type 1 diabetes. Every bit of the isolated RNA underwent reverse transcription, so sequencing read expressed TCRB transcripts. Assay used: immunoSEQ multiplex PCR; TCRdb lists only in-frame clones, some missing. The repertoire holds tens of thousands of clones, with around 50% as singletons. The specimen was Tregs from blood. The source of these receptors is a woman younger than 35 in good health.

This chain links TRBV28 with TRBJ1-1, with unresolved D. The V end lost 3 bases, the J end lost 9 bases, and 17 bases lay between the germline ends. CDR3 length: 14 amino acids. Per germline, CDR1 MDHEN and CDR2 SYDVKM. The CDR3 reads CASSFGGDRRKAFF. CDR3 coding DNA: TGTGCCAGCAGTTTCGGTGGAGACCGAAGAAAAGCTTTCTTT. The entire variable domain, with the rest obtained from reference TRBV28 and TRBJ1-1, is as follows: DVKVTQSSRYLVKRTGEKVFLECVQDMDHENMFWYRQDPGLGLRLIYFSYDVKMKEKGDIPEGYSVSREKKERFSLILESASTNQTSMYLCASSFGGDRRKAFFGQGTRLTVV.

This chain links TRBV18 with TRBJ2-3; D is possibly TRBD2 (5 bases). CDR1 and CDR2 from the germline V gene are KGHSH and LQKENI. The CDR3 spans 18 residues. Trimming stripped 6 bases from V and 3 bases from J, with 25 bases between. CDR3 amino acids: CASSALALPSQKTDTQYF. CDR3 in DNA: TGTGCCAGCTCGGCATTAGCGCTACCCTCTCAAAAGACAGATACGCAGTATTTT. Full variable domain (missing parts from reference TRBV18 and TRBJ2-3): NAGVMQNPRHLVRRRGQEARLRCSPMKGHSHVYWYRQLPEEGLKFMVYLQKENIIDESGMPKERFSAEFPKEGPSILRIQQVVRGDSAAYFCASSALALPSQKTDTQYFGPGTRLTVL.

The chain carries TRBV14 and TRBJ2-7; TRBD1 matches 8 bases. CDR1 is SGHDN and CDR2 is FVKESK in the germline V gene. This CDR3 region has 14 residues. V lost 1 base and J lost 4; bases outside the gene matches: 3. The CDR3 sequence: CASSQVNRGYEQYF. In DNA form, the CDR3 reads TGTGCCAGCAGCCAAGTTAACAGGGGGTACGAGCAGTACTTC. The complete variable domain, with remaining parts taken from reference TRBV14 and TRBJ2-7, reads EAGVTQFPSHSVIEKGQTVTLRCDPISGHDNLYWYRRVMGKEIKFLLHFVKESKQDESGMPNNRFLAERTGGTYSTLKVQPAELEDSGVYFCASSQVNRGYEQYFGPGTRLTVT.

In its sample, this clone was seen a few times. This chain uses TRBV19 with TRBJ1-1; 9 nucleotides agree with TRBD1. Germline CDR1 is LNHDA and CDR2 is SQIVND (reference sequence). This CDR3 is 14 amino acids long. V shed 8 bases, J shed 1 base, and the junction held 5 bases outside the gene matches. In nucleotides, the CDR3 is TGTGCCAGTGGGGACAGGGCGGGGAACACTGAAGCTTTCTTT. Translation: CASGDRAGNTEAFF.

This clone was found a few times. CDR3 amino acids: CASSLGTDTGELFF. For the CDR3, the DNA is TGTGCCAGCAGTCTGGGGACAGACACCGGGGAGCTGTTTTTT. The chain recombines TRBV6-5 with TRBJ2-2; TRBD1 aligns across 7 bases. V lost 5 bases, J lost 3 bases, and 3 bases stayed unmatched. The CDR3 sequence is 14 residues long. The V gene's germline CDR1 is MNHEY and CDR2 SVGAGI.

The V and J genes are TRBV7-2 and TRBJ2-1, with D hard to call. V was shortened by 6 bases and J by 12 bases, with 12 bases between the two germline ends. Germline assignment: CDR1 SGHTA and CDR2 FQGNSA. The CDR3 length is 11 residues. The CDR3 loop is CASRHGPLQFF. The CDR3 DNA reads TGTGCCAGCAGACATGGGCCATTGCAGTTCTTC.

The chain is built from TRBV6-1 and TRBJ2-3; maybe TRBD2 (5 bases). V lost 5 bases to trimming and J lost 4 bases, with 10 bases between them. CDR1 MNHNS and CDR2 SASEGT come from the germline V gene. The CDR3 sequence is 13 residues long. The CDR3 nucleotides read TGTGCCAGCAGTCTAACTAGAGCAGATACGCAGTATTTT. This gives the protein CASSLTRADTQYF.

The chain employs TRBV30 and TRBJ2-5; 7 bases are shared with TRBD1. The germline V gene encodes CDR1 GTSNPN and CDR2 SVGIG (reference sequence). There are 14 residues in the CDR3. Trimming at V came to 3 bases and at J to 1 base, leaving 5 bases not matched to a gene. This CDR3 reads CAWRSGGSQETQYF. The CDR3, as DNA: TGTGCCTGGAGGTCAGGGGGTTCCCAAGAGACCCAGTACTTC.

The genes are TRBV19 and TRBJ1-2; TRBD1 is a possible D gene (5 bases). The CDR3 has 17 amino acids. Per the germline V gene, CDR1 is LNHDA and CDR2 is SQIVND (reference sequence). The ends were cut back, 6 bases at V and 2 bases at J, with 22 bases in the middle. As DNA, the CDR3 is TGTGCCAGTAGCCCCCGGATTAGCGGGACTGAAAACTATGGCTACACCTTC. Amino acids: CASSPRISGTENYGYTF.

The chain carries TRBV18 and TRBJ1-1; D is perhaps TRBD1 (6 bases). Germline values: CDR1 KGHSH, CDR2 LQKENI. CDR3 length: 13 residues. V was cut by 3 bases and J by 4 bases, with 9 bases left in between. CDR3 DNA: TGTGCCAGCTCACCTGGACAGAGCACTGAAGCTTTCTTT. It encodes CASSPGQSTEAFF.

The chain couples TRBV6-6 to TRBJ1-1; D gene ambiguous. Germline assignment: CDR1 MNHNY and CDR2 SVGAGI (reference sequence). CDR3 size: 14 residues. Trimming stripped 4 bases from V and 0 bases from J, with 9 bases between. The CDR3 nucleotides are TGTGCCAGCAGTTCCAGAATTTTGAACACTGAAGCTTTCTTT. Translation: CASSSRILNTEAFF.

This clone was seen more than once but under ten times. The identical CDR3 is also encoded by other nucleotide sequences in the sample. CDR3 coding DNA: TGTGCCAGCAGTGTTGGCGGTCAGGGGATCTATGGCTACACCTTC. Protein sequence: CASSVGGQGIYGYTF. V and J are TRBV6-1 and TRBJ1-2; a possible D gene is TRBD1 (6 bases). This CDR3 region has 15 residues. Germline V gene sequence: CDR1 MNHNS, CDR2 SASEGT. V dropped 4 bases and J dropped 4 bases, with 16 bases sitting between them.

The V and J genes are TRBV5-5 and TRBJ1-4; D not resolved. Germline V gives CDR1 SGHKS, CDR2 YYEKEE (reference sequence). Trimming shortened V by 0 bases and J by 4 bases, and 4 bases separated the two germline ends. The CDR3 is 13 amino acids. CDR3 nucleotide sequence: TGTGCCAGCAGCTTGGTCGGTAATGAAAAACTGTTTTTT. It encodes CASSLVGNEKLFF.

The DNA for the CDR3 is TGTGCCAGCTCACCACGACAGGACACTGAAGCTTTCTTT. Translation gives CASSPRQDTEAFF. This chain links TRBV18 with TRBJ1-1; the D gene is possibly TRBD1 (6 bases). The CDR3 runs 13 residues. Germline lookup yields CDR1 KGHSH and CDR2 LQKENI. V gave up 1 base and J gave up 3 bases, with 6 bases separating them.

This clone showed up just a few times. This chain uses TRBV30 with TRBJ2-1, with 14 bases aligning to TRBD2. CDR1 is GTSNPN and CDR2 is SVGIG in the germline V gene (reference sequence). The ends lost 2 bases at V and 6 bases at J; junction bases unmatched: 3. The length of the CDR3 is 15 residues. CDR3 in amino acids: CAWSHGTSGSNEQFF. The CDR3 coding sequence is TGTGCCTGGAGTCACGGGACTAGCGGGAGCAATGAGCAGTTCTTC.

The chain uses TRBV7-2 and TRBJ1-1, with a possible D match to TRBD1 (6 bases). CDR1 and CDR2 from the germline V gene are SGHTA and FQGNSA. The CDR3 contains 13 residues. V lost 6 bases to trimming and J lost 2 bases, with 10 bases between them. The CDR3 is CASSGGSNTEAFF. DNA of the CDR3: TGTGCCAGCAGTGGGGGCTCAAACACTGAAGCTTTCTTT.

This clone was observed a single time. The rearrangement uses TRBV4-2 and TRBJ2-1, with 11 bases lining up with TRBD2. The CDR3 runs 18 residues. V shed 0 bases, J shed 7 bases, and the junction held 11 bases outside the gene matches. Germline loops: CDR1 LGHNA, CDR2 YNFKEQ. The CDR3 DNA sequence: TGTGCCAGCAGCCAAGAAGGGGTAGGACTAGCGGGTCGAAATGAGCAGTTCTTC. Amino acid sequence: CASSQEGVGLAGRNEQFF.

The chain couples TRBV28 to TRBJ1-2; TRBD1 is a possible D gene (5 bases). In germline, CDR1 is MDHEN, CDR2 SYDVKM. Between the trimmed V and J ends, which lost 7 bases and 5 bases, there was a span of 20 bases. The CDR3 extends over 15 amino acids. CDR3 protein: CASTLGGFGGYGYTF. CDR3 nucleotide sequence: TGTGCCAGCACCTTAGGAGGGTTCGGGGGGTATGGCTACACCTTC.

This clone was seen a few times. This chain links TRBV5-1 with TRBJ2-5, with D perhaps matching TRBD1 (6 bases). Per the germline V gene, CDR1 is SGHRS and CDR2 is YFSETQ. V lost 3 bases to trimming and J lost 1 base, with 28 bases between them. This CDR3 region has 20 residues. This chain's CDR3 is CASSWPRTRTAYSSQETQYF. In DNA form, the CDR3 reads TGCGCCAGCAGCTGGCCGAGGACGAGGACAGCGTACTCCTCCCAAGAGACCCAGTACTTC. Variable domain in full (rest from reference TRBV5-1 and TRBJ2-5): KAGVTQTPRYLIKTRGQQVTLSCSPISGHRSVSWYQQTPGQGLQFLFEYFSETQRNKGNFPGRFSGRQFSNSRSEMNVSTLELGDSALYLCASSWPRTRTAYSSQETQYFGPGTRLLVL.

The rearrangement links TRBV7-9 to TRBJ1-4; 8 bases line up with TRBD1. The CDR3 sequence is 15 residues long. Germline V CDR1 and CDR2: SEHNR, FQNEAQ (reference sequence). Trimming at V came to 7 bases and at J to 10 bases, leaving 14 bases not matched to a gene. The CDR3 DNA is TGTGCCAGCACCCAGGGGGCTTTCAATCACGGAAAACTGTTTTTT. Protein product: CASTQGAFNHGKLFF. Full variable domain (missing parts from reference TRBV7-9 and TRBJ1-4): DTGVSQNPRHKITKRGQNVTFRCDPISEHNRLYWYRQTLGQGPEFLTYFQNEAQLEKSRLLSDRFSAERPKGSFSTLEIQRTEQGDSAMYLCASTQGAFNHGKLFFGSGTQLSVL.

The V call is TRBV28, the J call TRBJ1-2; the D gene is possibly TRBD1 (6 bases). Per germline, CDR1 MDHEN and CDR2 SYDVKM. Trimming took 6 bases from V and 4 from J, leaving 15 bases between them. This CDR3 contains 14 residues. Here the CDR3 DNA reads TGTGCCAGCAGCTCCGGGACAAAAAGCTATGGCTACACCTTC. This gives the protein CASSSGTKSYGYTF.

CDR3 loop: CSVTKRGWETEAFF. The CDR3 DNA sequence: TGCAGCGTTACGAAACGGGGATGGGAAACTGAAGCTTTCTTT. The chain recombines TRBV29-1 with TRBJ1-1, with D hard to call. CDR3 size: 14 residues. The V end was cut by 5 bases, the J end by 5 bases, with 18 bases between. Looked up from germline, CDR1 is SQVTM and CDR2 is ANQGSEA.

The chain couples TRBV19 to TRBJ2-1; D might be TRBD2 (6 bases). Germline CDR1 LNHDA, CDR2 SQIVND (reference sequence). Deletions cut 3 bases from V and 12 bases from J, with 18 bases between. CDR3 size: 14 residues. The chain's CDR3 is CASSIPGTPQRQFF. The CDR3, as DNA: TGTGCCAGTAGTATCCCCGGGACTCCGCAGAGGCAGTTCTTC. Based on the CDR3 plus reference TRBV19 and TRBJ2-1, the full variable domain is DGGITQSPKYLFRKEGQNVTLSCEQNLNHDAMYWYRQDPGQGLRLIYYSQIVNDFQKGDIAEGYSVSREKKESFPLTVTSAQKNPTAFYLCASSIPGTPQRQFFGPGTRLTVL.

This clone came up a few times. The chain couples TRBV7-8 to TRBJ1-5; 7 bases agree with TRBD1. CDR1 SGHVS and CDR2 FQNEAQ come from the germline V gene. Trimming at V came to 4 bases and at J to 0 bases, leaving 12 bases not matched to a gene. The CDR3 consists of 18 residues. The CDR3 DNA reads as TGTGCCAGCAGCTCCGACCGGTCCCAGGGGGTTAGCAATCAGCCCCAGCATTTT. Its translation is CASSSDRSQGVSNQPQHF.

The chain links TRBV27 to TRBJ1-3, with no clear D. V shed 2 bases and J shed 4 bases, with 15 bases lying between them. Germline CDR1 and CDR2: MNHEY and SMNVEV (reference sequence). The CDR3 runs 16 residues. The CDR3 DNA reads as TGTGCCAGCAGTTTAACCGGGTTGGGTTCCGGAAACACCATATATTTT. Translated: CASSLTGLGSGNTIYF.

The chain links TRBV30 to TRBJ1-1; D might be TRBD1 (6 bases). This CDR3 comprises 13 residues. CDR1 is GTSNPN, CDR2 SVGIG, per germline (reference sequence). V gave up 0 bases and J gave up 3 bases, with 8 bases separating them. CDR3 protein: CAWSVRQDTEAFF. The CDR3 DNA sequence: TGTGCCTGGAGTGTGCGACAGGACACTGAAGCTTTCTTT.